This T cell receptor beta chain appears in the sequencing data of a study of low-dose radiotherapy and immunotherapy resistance in tumors. Study in general: Treatment included intravenous cyclophosphamide dosed at 200 mg/m2 every two weeks, one day before radiation and immunotherapy.

The ends were cut back, 1 base at V and 3 bases at J, with 8 bases in the middle. Germline loops: CDR1 SGHDN, CDR2 FVKESK. The CDR3 is made up of 14 amino acids. Time point defined: after trial treatment. As to treatment: LDRT plus nivolumab, ipilimumab, low-dose cyclophosphamide and aspirin (RACIN trial). Treatment of the donors consisted of nivolumab and ipilimumab (plus aspirin, low-dose cyclophosphamide and low-dose radiotherapy). Primers used for first-strand cDNA, a TRAV- and TRBV-specific set, covered both alpha and beta chains. TCRs underwent around 20 PCR cycles of amplification with a constant-region primer and V-primer adapter. Following isolation, mRNA was amplified via in vitro transcription. Via MiXCR, TCRdb re-called the reads, giving one row per CDR3 protein. Counted here are tens of thousands of distinct CDR3 sequences, around a sixth occurring once; the ten biggest clones make up about 1.3%.

This clonotype was picked up a small number of times. The chain is built from TRBV14 and TRBJ2-3; D uncertain. The sequencing used PBMCs, collected after low-dose radiotherapy plus immunotherapy. The receptor was derived from a male donor with prostate cancer. The DNA for the CDR3 is TGTGCCAGCAGCCAAGTCTCTTGGACAGATACGCAGTATTTT. Its protein product is CASSQVSWTDTQYF. Looking up the rest from reference TRBV14 and TRBJ2-3 gives the full variable domain: EAGVTQFPSHSVIEKGQTVTLRCDPISGHDNLYWYRRVMGKEIKFLLHFVKESKQDESGMPNNRFLAERTGGTYSTLKVQPAELEDSGVYFCASSQVSWTDTQYFGPGTRLTVL.